This T cell receptor (beta chain) originates from a study of blood T cell repertoires in COVID-19. Overall study: Specimens from acute and convalescent COVID-19 originated in the United States, Italy and Spain. The cDNA or gDNA used as material had been derived from T cells, B-cell-depleted T cells, or PBMCs.

The CDR3 is 13 amino acids. Germline CDR1 MGHDK, CDR2 SYGVNS. The germline V and J ends were trimmed by 5 bases and 5 bases, with 12 bases remaining between them. In the original processing: Reference gene primer amplification gave estimated nucleated cell counts. Method: immunoSEQ multiplex PCR; TCRdb's copy keeps in-frame clones and lacks some. That table is the source of V, J and clone size, and D and trimming were worked out from the DNA. The table has 200,000 to 300,000 clones, approximately 86% seen once. Sample: peripheral blood. V and J are TRBV25-1 and TRBJ1-1, with D tentatively TRBD1 (6 bases). The source of this sequence is a man aged 55 to 70 who had recovered from COVID-19. The CDR3 here is CASSLGAGTEAFF. Written as DNA, the CDR3 is TGTGCCAGCAGTTTGGGGGCGGGTACTGAAGCTTTCTTT.